This TCR beta chain derives from a study of T cell responses to AZD1222 COVID-19 vaccine. Libraries were prepared by immunoSEQ multiplex PCR; TCRdb keeps only in-frame clonotypes and omits some of them. The data hold 45,000 to 65,000 clones, with over 80% observed a single time. Study-level findings and limits: The donor group comprised mostly white British people and more females; the analysis possibly underestimated clonal diversity. As reported, nearly half of all spike-specific TCRs target variant regions that are unmutated.

Combined were second doses at about 4 or about 12 weeks. This clone was picked up a small number of times. Its antigen remains unidentified. The starting material was peripheral blood, obtained 28 days after the second AZD1222 dose. The sequence was obtained from an adult who received the AZD1222 COVID-19 vaccine.

CDR3 bases: TGTGCCAGCAGCGCGGGACCGCGGACTGAAGCTTTCTTT. Translating it yields CASSAGPRTEAFF. The chain employs TRBV6-5 and TRBJ1-1, with a possible D match to TRBD1 (5 bases). Per germline, CDR1 MNHEY and CDR2 SVGAGI. The CDR3 is 13 amino acids. Trimming removed 6 bases at V and 5 bases at J, with 13 bases between.